This T cell receptor (beta chain) came from a study of blood T cell repertoires in COVID-19. As for the study in general: Samples came from the United States, Italy and Spain, spanning acute and convalescent COVID-19. T cells, B-cell-depleted T cells, or PBMCs supplied cDNA or gDNA.

Trimming left V 4 bases short and J 2 bases short, with 7 bases between. CDR1 is SGHDN, CDR2 FVKESK, per germline. The CDR3 totals 13 residues. As originally analysed: How many nucleated cells were present was estimated from reference gene primer amplification. The method was immunoSEQ multiplex PCR; TCRdb's version includes in-frame clones alone and lacks a portion of them. Clonal size and the V and J genes are those of that table, whereas D and trimming came from the DNA. The sample has 59,000 or so clones; roughly 85% are singletons. The sequenced sample was peripheral blood. The chain is built from TRBV14 and TRBJ2-3; unclear D gene. This TCR derives from a man between 60 and 75 years old with acute or convalescent COVID-19. CDR3 sequence reads: CASSPLNTDTQYF. The CDR3 coding sequence is TGTGCCAGCAGCCCACTGAACACAGATACGCAGTATTTT.